One and the same sample provided the 2 T cell receptor beta chains below, sequenced in a study of T cell changes during pregnancy in multiple sclerosis. The method was immunoSEQ multiplex PCR; TCRdb's version includes in-frame clones alone and lacks a portion of them. The sample includes 40,000 or so clones, roughly 93% of them seen just once. Sequences were derived from CD8+ T cells from peripheral blood mononuclear cells, sampled in the third trimester of pregnancy. The receptor set was obtained from a female donor with multiple sclerosis, enrolled in a pregnancy study.

The V gene is TRBV19, the J gene TRBJ1-1; D might be TRBD1 (6 bases). V was trimmed by 4 bases and J by 5 bases, leaving 11 bases between them. Germline loops: CDR1 LNHDA, CDR2 SQIVND (reference sequence). This CDR3 comprises 13 residues. CDR3 protein: CASSKYRETEAFF. CDR3 nucleotides: TGTGCCAGTAGTAAATACAGGGAAACTGAAGCTTTCTTT.

The chain is built from TRBV10-1 and TRBJ2-5; TRBD1 might be the D (5 bases). V was shortened by 3 bases and J by 9 bases, with 14 bases between the two germline ends. The CDR3 is 13 amino acids. CDR1 is WNHNN and CDR2 is SYGVQD in the germline V gene (reference sequence). CDR3 bases: TGCGCCAGCAGTGAAATCAGGGAAGGGGCCCAGTACTTC. It encodes CASSEIREGAQYF.